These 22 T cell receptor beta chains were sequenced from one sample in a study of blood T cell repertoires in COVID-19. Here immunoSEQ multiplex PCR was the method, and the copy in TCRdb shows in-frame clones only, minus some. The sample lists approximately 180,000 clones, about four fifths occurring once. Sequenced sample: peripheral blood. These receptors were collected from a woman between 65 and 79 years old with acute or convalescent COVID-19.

Here the CDR3 reads CSVHGAPLTDTQYF. The CDR3 DNA is TGCAGCGTTCATGGGGCACCACTCACAGATACGCAGTATTTT. The genes are TRBV29-1 and TRBJ2-3, with D perhaps matching TRBD1 (5 bases). The CDR3 spans 14 residues. Germline CDR1 is SQVTM and CDR2 is ANQGSEA. V was clipped by 5 bases and J by 2 bases, with 14 bases between them.

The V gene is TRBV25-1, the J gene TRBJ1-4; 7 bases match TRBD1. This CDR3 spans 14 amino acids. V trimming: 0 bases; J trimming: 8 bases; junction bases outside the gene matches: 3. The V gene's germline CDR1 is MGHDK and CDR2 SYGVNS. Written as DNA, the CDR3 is TGTGCCAGCAGTGAATATGGGACAGAAGAAAAACTGTTTTTT. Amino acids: CASSEYGTEEKLFF. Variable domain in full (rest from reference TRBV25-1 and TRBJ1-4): EADIYQTPRYLVIGTGKKITLECSQTMGHDKMYWYQQDPGMELHLIHYSYGVNSTEKGDLSSESTVSRIRTEHFPLTLESARPSHTSQYLCASSEYGTEEKLFFGSGTQLSVL.

The CDR3 nucleotides are TGTGCCAGCAGCTTGAGGGGGATCTACAATGAGCAGTTCTTC. Its protein product is CASSLRGIYNEQFF. The rearrangement links TRBV5-6 to TRBJ2-1, with D perhaps matching TRBD1 (6 bases). V was pared by 1 base and J by 3 bases, with 8 bases between. Germline CDR1 reads SGHDT; CDR2 reads YYEEEE. CDR3 length: 14 residues.

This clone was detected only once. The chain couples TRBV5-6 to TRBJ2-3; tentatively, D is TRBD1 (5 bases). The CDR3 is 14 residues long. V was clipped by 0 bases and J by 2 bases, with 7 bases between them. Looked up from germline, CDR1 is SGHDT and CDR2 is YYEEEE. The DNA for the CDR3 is TGTGCCAGCAGCTTGGTAGGGGTCACAGATACGCAGTATTTT. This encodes CASSLVGVTDTQYF.

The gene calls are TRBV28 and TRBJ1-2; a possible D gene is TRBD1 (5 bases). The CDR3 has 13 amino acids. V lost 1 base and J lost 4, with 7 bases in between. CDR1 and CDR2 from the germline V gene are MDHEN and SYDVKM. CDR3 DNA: TGTGCCAGCAGTTTATTCCAGGGCTATGGCTACACCTTC. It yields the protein CASSLFQGYGYTF.

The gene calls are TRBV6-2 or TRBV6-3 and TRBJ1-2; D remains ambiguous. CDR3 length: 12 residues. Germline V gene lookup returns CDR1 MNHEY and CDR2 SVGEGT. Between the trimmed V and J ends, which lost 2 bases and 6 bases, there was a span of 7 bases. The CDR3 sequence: CASSYGLNGYTF. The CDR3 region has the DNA TGTGCCAGCAGTTACGGCCTTAATGGCTACACCTTC.

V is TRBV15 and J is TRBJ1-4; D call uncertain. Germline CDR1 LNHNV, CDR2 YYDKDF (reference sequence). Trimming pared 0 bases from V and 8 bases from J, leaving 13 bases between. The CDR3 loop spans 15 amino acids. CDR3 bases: TGTGCCACCAGCAGAGACACCCAACGCGGGGAAAAACTGTTTTTT. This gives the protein CATSRDTQRGEKLFF.

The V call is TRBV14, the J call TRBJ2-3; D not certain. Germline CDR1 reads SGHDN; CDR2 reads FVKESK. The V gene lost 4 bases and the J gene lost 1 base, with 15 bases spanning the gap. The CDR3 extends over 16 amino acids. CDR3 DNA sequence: TGTGCCAGCAGCCCTCCCCATAGCAGTCGCACAGATACGCAGTATTTT. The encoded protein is CASSPPHSSRTDTQYF.

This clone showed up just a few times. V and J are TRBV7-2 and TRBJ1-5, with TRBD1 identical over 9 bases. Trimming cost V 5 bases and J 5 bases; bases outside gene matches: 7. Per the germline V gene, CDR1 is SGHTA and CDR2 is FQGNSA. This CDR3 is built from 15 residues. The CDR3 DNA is TGTGCCAGCAGCCCACAGGGGGCTCGGTATCAGCCCCAGCATTTT. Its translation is CASSPQGARYQPQHF.

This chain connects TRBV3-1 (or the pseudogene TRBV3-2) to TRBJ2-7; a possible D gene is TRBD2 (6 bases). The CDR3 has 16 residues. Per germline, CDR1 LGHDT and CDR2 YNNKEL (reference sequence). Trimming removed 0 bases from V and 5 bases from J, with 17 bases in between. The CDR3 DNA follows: TGTGCCAGCAGCCAAGATCCGGGGGTAAGTATAGACGAGCAGTACTTC. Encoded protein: CASSQDPGVSIDEQYF.

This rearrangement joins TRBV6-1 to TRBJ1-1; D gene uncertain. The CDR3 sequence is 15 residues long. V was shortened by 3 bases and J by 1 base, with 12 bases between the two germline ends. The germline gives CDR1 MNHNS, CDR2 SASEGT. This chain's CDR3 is CASSDFGLPNTEAFF. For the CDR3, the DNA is TGTGCCAGCAGTGATTTCGGACTCCCGAACACTGAAGCTTTCTTT.

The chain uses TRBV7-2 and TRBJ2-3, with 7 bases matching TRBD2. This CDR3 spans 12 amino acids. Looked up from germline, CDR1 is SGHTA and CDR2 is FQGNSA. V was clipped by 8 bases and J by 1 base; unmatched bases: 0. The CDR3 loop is CASGGGTDTQYF. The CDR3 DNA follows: TGTGCCAGCGGGGGGGGCACAGATACGCAGTATTTT. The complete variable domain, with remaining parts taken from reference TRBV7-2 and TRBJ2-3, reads GAGVSQSPSNKVTEKGKDVELRCDPISGHTALYWYRQSLGQGLEFLIYFQGNSAPDKSGLPSDRFSAERTGGSVSTLTIQRTQQEDSAVYLCASGGGTDTQYFGPGTRLTVL.

In nucleotides, the CDR3 is TGTGCCAGCAGCAAAGTCAGGATCATGCAAGAGACCCAGTACTTC. This sequence encodes CASSKVRIMQETQYF. The rearrangement joins TRBV21-1 to TRBJ2-5; the table names TRBD1, a call not compared with the DNA. TRBV21-1 is deemed a pseudogene. CDR3 length equals 15 residues.

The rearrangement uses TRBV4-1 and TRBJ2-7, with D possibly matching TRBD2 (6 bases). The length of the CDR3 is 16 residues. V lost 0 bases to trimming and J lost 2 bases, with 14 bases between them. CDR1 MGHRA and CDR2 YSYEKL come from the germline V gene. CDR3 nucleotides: TGCGCCAGCAGCCAAGATCTAGGGGAGGCCCCCTACGAGCAGTACTTC. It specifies CASSQDLGEAPYEQYF.

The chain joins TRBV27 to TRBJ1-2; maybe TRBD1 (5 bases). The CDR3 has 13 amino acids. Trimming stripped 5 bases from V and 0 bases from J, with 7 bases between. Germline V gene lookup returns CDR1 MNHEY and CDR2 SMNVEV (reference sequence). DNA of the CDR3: TGTGCCAGCAGTCGGGACTCTAACTATGGCTACACCTTC. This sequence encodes CASSRDSNYGYTF.

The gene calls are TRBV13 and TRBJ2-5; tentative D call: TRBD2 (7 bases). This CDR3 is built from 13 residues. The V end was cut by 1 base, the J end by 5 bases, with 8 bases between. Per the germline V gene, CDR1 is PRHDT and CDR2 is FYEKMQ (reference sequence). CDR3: CASSLEGGETQYF. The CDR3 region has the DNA TGTGCCAGCAGCTTAGAGGGGGGGGAGACCCAGTACTTC.

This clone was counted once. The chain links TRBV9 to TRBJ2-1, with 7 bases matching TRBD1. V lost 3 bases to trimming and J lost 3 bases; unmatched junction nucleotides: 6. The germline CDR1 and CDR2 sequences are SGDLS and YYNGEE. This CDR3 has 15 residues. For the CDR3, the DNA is TGTGCCAGCAGCGCATCGACAGGGCTCTACAATGAGCAGTTCTTC. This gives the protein CASSASTGLYNEQFF.

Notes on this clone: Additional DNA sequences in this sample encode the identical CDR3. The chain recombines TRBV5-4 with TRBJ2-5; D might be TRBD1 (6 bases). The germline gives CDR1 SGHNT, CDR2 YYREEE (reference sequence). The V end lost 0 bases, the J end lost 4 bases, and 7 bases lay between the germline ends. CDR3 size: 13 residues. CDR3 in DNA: TGTGCCAGCAGCTTGGCAGGGGTAGAGACCCAGTACTTC. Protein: CASSLAGVETQYF.

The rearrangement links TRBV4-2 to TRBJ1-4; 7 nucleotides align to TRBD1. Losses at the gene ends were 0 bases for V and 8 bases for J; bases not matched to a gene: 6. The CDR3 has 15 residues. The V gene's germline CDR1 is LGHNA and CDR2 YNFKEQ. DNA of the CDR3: TGTGCCAGCAGCCAAGATAGGGGGCCTGAAGAAAAACTGTTTTTT. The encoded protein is CASSQDRGPEEKLFF.

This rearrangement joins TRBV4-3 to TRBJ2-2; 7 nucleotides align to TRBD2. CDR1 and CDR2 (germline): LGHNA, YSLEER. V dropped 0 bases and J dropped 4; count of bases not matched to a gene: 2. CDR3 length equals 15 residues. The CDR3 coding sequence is TGCGCCAGCAGCCAAGATGGGGGGGGCACCGGGGAGCTGTTTTTT. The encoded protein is CASSQDGGGTGELFF.

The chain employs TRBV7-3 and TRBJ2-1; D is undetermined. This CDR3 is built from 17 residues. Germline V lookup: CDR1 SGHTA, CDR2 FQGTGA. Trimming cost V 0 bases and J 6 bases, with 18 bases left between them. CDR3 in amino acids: CASSLTFRTQPGNEQFF. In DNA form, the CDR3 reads TGTGCCAGCAGCTTAACGTTCAGAACTCAACCGGGCAATGAGCAGTTCTTC.

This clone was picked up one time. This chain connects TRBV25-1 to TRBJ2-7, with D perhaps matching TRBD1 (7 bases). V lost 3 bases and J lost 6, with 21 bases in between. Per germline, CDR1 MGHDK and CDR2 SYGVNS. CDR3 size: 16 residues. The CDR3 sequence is CASSDPRQGGSSEQYF. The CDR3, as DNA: TGTGCCAGCAGTGACCCCCGACAGGGAGGATCATCCGAGCAGTACTTC.